Each of the 4 T cell receptor beta chains below was sequenced from the same sample in a study of cytomegalovirus exposure and HLA in healthy donors. It was with 60 Vbeta and 13 Jbeta primers that the PCR ran. Libraries were prepared by immunoSEQ multiplex PCR; TCRdb keeps only in-frame clonotypes and omits some of them. The table lists 130,000 to 150,000 clones, roughly four fifths of them singletons. The sample comprised PBMCs. These receptors were taken from a man younger than 40 in good health and CMV-seropositive.

Points on this clone: The junction departs from germline at one end; a sequencing error may be responsible. J is TRBJ1-6 and V is TRBV9, with 7 positions matching TRBD1. CDR3 length equals 16 residues. The germline V gene has CDR1 SGDLS and CDR2 YYNGEE. The CDR3 here is CASSETGIGAGSPLHF. The CDR3 DNA reads as TGTGCCAGTAGCGAGACAGGGATCGGGGCCGGCTCACCCCTCCACTTT.

V is TRBV28 and J is TRBJ1-4; D gene unclear. Germline CDR1 reads MDHEN; CDR2 reads SYDVKM. The V and J ends lost 1 base and 4 bases respectively, with 19 bases between them. This CDR3 is 18 amino acids long. CDR3 coding DNA: TGTGCCAGCAGTTTATTCCTGACCGGAGCGACCCGTAATGAAAAACTGTTTTTT. Translating gives CASSLFLTGATRNEKLFF.

The chain uses TRBV7-9 and TRBJ2-3; weak D call: TRBD2 (5 bases). Per the germline V gene, CDR1 is SEHNR and CDR2 is FQNEAQ (reference sequence). Between the trimmed V and J ends, which lost 5 bases and 2 bases, there was a span of 8 bases. The CDR3 is 13 amino acids. The CDR3 region has the DNA TGTGCCAGCAGCACCGACTACACAGATACGCAGTATTTT. This translates into CASSTDYTDTQYF.

CDR3 bases: TGTGCCAGCAGCCGACGGGGGACGGGGCCACCTGGCTACACCTTC. It specifies CASSRRGTGPPGYTF. The chain carries TRBV11-2 and TRBJ1-2, with TRBD1 as a possible D gene (5 bases). V was pared by 5 bases and J by 7 bases, with 20 bases between. CDR3 length: 15 residues. Germline V CDR1 and CDR2: SGHAT, FQNNGV.